This T cell receptor beta chain was captured by sequencing in a study of cytomegalovirus exposure and HLA in healthy donors. Study-wide points: The study put 150 or so TCR beta chains on its list as cytomegalovirus-associated.

Germline CDR1 reads KGHSH; CDR2 reads LQKENI. This CDR3 region has 14 residues. About this clone itself: The target antigen is unknown. The germline gene is not matched at one end of the junction; a read error may be the cause.

It was with 60 Vbeta and 13 Jbeta primers that the PCR ran. Data came from immunoSEQ multiplex PCR; TCRdb stores just in-frame clones and leaves some out. The table has fewer than 120,000 clones, 79% seen once. This chain joins TRBV18 and TRBJ1-2, with D perhaps matching TRBD1 (5 bases). This receptor was taken from a man aged 25-45 years in good health and CMV-seropositive. Sequenced material: PBMCs. The CDR3 bases are TGTGCCAGCTCACCAAAAGGAGGGGACTACGGCTACACCTTC. Translation: CASSPKGGDYGYTF.